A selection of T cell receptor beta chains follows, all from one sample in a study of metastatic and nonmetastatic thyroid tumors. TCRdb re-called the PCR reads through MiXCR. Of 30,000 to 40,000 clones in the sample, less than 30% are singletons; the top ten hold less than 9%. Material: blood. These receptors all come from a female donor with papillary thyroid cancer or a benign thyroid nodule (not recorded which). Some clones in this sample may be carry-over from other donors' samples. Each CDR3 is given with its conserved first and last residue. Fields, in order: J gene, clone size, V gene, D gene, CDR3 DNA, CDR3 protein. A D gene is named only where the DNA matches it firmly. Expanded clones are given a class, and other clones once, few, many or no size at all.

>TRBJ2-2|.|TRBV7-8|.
TGTGCCAGCAGCTTAACAGCTAACACCTGGGAGCTGTTTTTT
CASSLTANTWELFF
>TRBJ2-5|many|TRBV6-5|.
TGTGCCAGCAGTTACTCTTACGGTCAAGAGACCCAGTACTTC
CASSYSYGQETQYF
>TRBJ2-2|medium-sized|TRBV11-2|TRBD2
TGTGCCAGCAGCTCCCAGCGGGGGGTCGGGGAGCTGTTTTTT
CASSSQRGVGELFF
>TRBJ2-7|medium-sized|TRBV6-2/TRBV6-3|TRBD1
TGTGCCAGCAGTTCCCACCGGGACAGGGGCTACGAGCAGTACTTC
CASSSHRDRGYEQYF
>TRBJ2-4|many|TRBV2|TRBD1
TGTGCCAGCAGACCGGGACAGAAAAACATTCAGTACTTC
CASRPGQKNIQYF
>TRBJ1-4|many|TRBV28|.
TGTGCCAGCAGCCCGAGGGGGGTAGCTAATGAAAAACTGTTTTTT
CASSPRGVANEKLFF
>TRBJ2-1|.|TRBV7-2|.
TGTGCCAGCAGCTTTACGACGGAGCAGTTCTTC
CASSFTTEQFF
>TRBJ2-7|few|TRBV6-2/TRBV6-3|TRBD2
TGTGCCAGCAGTCTAGCGGGACTCTACGAGCAGTACTTC
CASSLAGLYEQYF
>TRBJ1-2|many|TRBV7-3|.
TGTGCCAGCTCCCGGGGGGGCTATGGCTACACCTTC
CASSRGGYGYTF
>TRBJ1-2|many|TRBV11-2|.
TGTGCCAGCAGCTTTGGGGCGAACTATGGCTACACCTTC
CASSFGANYGYTF
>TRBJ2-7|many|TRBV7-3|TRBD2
TGTGCCAGCAGCTTAAAGGCGGGGGGGCTCTACGAGCAGTACTTC
CASSLKAGGLYEQYF
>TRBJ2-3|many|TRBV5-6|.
TGTGCCAGCAGCTTCTTAGGCCCCACAGATACGCAGTATTTT
CASSFLGPTDTQYF
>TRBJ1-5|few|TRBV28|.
TGTGCCAGCAGTCTCGGGGCTGGAGGTCACCCCCAGCATTTT
CASSLGAGGHPQHF
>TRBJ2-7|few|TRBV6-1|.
TGTGCCAGCAGTGAAGCAGGGGGAAGCGGGTGCTACGAGCAGTACTTC
CASSEAGGSGCYEQYF
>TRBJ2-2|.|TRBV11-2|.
TGTGCCAGCAGCTGGACGGCCGGTGATCTGTTTTTT
CASSWTAGDLFF
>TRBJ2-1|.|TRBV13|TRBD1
TGTGCCAGCAGCTTGTTCCGGGACAGACTCTACAATGAGCAGTTCTTC
CASSLFRDRLYNEQFF
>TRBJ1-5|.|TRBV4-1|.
TGCGCCAGCAGCCCCACCCGACGGATCAATCAGCCCCAGCATTTT
CASSPTRRINQPQHF
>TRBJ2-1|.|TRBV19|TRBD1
TGTGCTACTATCGATTCACAGGGGAATGAGCAGTTCTTC
CATIDSQGNEQFF
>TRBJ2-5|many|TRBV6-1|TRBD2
TGTGCCAGCAGTTATGGGACTAGTGGCGCCCAAGAGACCCAGTACTTC
CASSYGTSGAQETQYF
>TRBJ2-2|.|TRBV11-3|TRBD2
TGTGCCAGCAGCCCCATCGCGGGAGCAGTCTCCGGGGAGCTGTTTTTT
CASSPIAGAVSGELFF
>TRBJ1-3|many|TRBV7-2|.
TGTGCCAGCAGCTTATTCACTCCTGGAAACACCATATATTTT
CASSLFTPGNTIYF
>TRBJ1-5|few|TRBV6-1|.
TGTTCCAGCATGCGCCGGGCAGGCAATCAGCCCCAGCATTTT
CSSMRRAGNQPQHF
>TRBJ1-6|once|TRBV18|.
TGTGCCAGCTCACCAAACAAAAGCTCCTATAATTCACCCCTCCACTTT
CASSPNKSSYNSPLHF
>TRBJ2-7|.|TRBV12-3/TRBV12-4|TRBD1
TGTGCCAGCAGGAGGGACAGGGAATACGAGCAGTACTTC
CASRRDREYEQYF
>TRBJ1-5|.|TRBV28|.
TGTGCCAGCAGTAAGCGCTCCTGGGGGCTAGGTCAGCCCCATCATTTT
CASSKRSWGLGQPHHF
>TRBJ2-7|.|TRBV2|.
TGTGCCAGCAGTGACATAGTATGGTCCTACGAGCAGTACTTC
CASSDIVWSYEQYF
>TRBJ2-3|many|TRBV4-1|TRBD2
TGCGCCAGCAGCCTGGGGCTAGCGGGAGGAGATACGCAGTATTTT
CASSLGLAGGDTQYF
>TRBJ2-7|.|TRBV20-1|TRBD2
TGCAGTGCTAGAGTACAGCGGGAGGTCTCCTACGAGCAGTACTTC
CSARVQREVSYEQYF
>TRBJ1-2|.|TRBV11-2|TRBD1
TGTGCCAGCAGCACCGACAGGGACTCGTATGGCTACACCTTC
CASSTDRDSYGYTF
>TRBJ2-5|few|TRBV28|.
TGTGCCAGCAGTACACCAGAGACCCAGTACTTC
CASSTPETQYF
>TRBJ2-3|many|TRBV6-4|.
TGTGCCAGCAGTCACGGGGGATCGAGCACAGATACGCAGTATTTT
CASSHGGSSTDTQYF
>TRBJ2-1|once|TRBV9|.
TGTGCCAGCAGCGTAGATCGTATTATCTCGGAGAATGGGCAGTTCTTC
CASSVDRIISENGQFF
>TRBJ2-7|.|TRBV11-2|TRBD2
TGTGCCAGCAGCCCCTTGAACAGCGGGAGCTCCTACGAGCAGTACTTC
CASSPLNSGSSYEQYF
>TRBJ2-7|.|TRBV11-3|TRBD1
TGTGCCAGCAGCTTAGATGGACAGGGCGCGCAGTACTTC
CASSLDGQGAQYF
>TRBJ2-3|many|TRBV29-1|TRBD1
TGCAGCGTTGAAGAGGGACAGGGGGCATATACAGATACGCAGTATTTT
CSVEEGQGAYTDTQYF
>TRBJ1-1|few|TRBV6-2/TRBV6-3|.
TGTGCCAGCACCCCACCCCCCTACGAGAACACTGAAGCTTTCTTT
CASTPPPYENTEAFF
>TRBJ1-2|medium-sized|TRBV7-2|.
TGTGCCAGCAGCTTCCCCGGGTATGGCTACACCTTC
CASSFPGYGYTF
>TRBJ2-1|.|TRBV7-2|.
TGTGCCAGCAGCTTAGGGGGGGCTACTAATGAGCAGTTCTTC
CASSLGGATNEQFF
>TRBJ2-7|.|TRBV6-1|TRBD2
TGTGCCAACAGTCTTGCCTCGGGGGGGCCGGGCGAGCAGTACTTC
CANSLASGGPGEQYF
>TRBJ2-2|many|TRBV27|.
TGTGCCAGCAGTTTATCAAATGGGGCTGCAAACACCGGGGAGCTGTTTTTT
CASSLSNGAANTGELFF
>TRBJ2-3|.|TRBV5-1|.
TGCGCCAGCAGCTTGGGACAGCTCACAGATACGCATTATTTT
CASSLGQLTDTHYF
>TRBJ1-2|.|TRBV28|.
TGTGCCAGCAGTTTACAGTATTACTATGGCTACACCTTC
CASSLQYYYGYTF
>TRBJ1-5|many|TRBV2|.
TGTGCCAGCAGGCATACAGAGGACCAGCCCCAGCATTTT
CASRHTEDQPQHF
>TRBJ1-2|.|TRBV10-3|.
TGTGCCTTCCCCCTAACCCCGCAAGGAACAGGGATGGATTATGGCTACACTTTC
CAFPLTPQGTGMDYGYTF
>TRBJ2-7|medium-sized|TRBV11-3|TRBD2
TGTGCCAGCAGCCCGAGGGCGGGAGGGCATATCAACGAGCAGTACTTC
CASSPRAGGHINEQYF
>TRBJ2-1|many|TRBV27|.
TGTGCCAGCAGTTTAGCGGTTGGACTCAACAATGAGCAGTTCTTC
CASSLAVGLNNEQFF
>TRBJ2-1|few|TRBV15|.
TGTGCCACCAGCATGCAACTATCGAACGATGAGCAGTTCTTC
CATSMQLSNDEQFF
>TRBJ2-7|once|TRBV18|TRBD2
TGTGCCAGCTCACCACGGTCCGCGCGGGAGGGTTCGGAGCAGTACTTC
CASSPRSAREGSEQYF
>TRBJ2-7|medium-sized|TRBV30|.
TGTGCCTGGAGTGGTTTCCGCTACGAGCAGTACTTC
CAWSGFRYEQYF
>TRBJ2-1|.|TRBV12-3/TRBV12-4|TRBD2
TGTGCCAGCAGTCCGGGACTAGCGGGTTTTAATGAGCAGTTCTTC
CASSPGLAGFNEQFF
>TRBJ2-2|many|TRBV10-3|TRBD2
TGTGCCACCGGAAGGGAAGGACTAGCTCCCACCGGGGAGCTGTTTTTT
CATGREGLAPTGELFF
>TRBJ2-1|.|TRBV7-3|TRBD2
TGTGCCAGCAGCTTAACGGGGACTAGCGACAATGAGCAGTTCTTC
CASSLTGTSDNEQFF
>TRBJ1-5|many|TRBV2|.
TGTGCCAGCACTTTAATCCTCAATCAGCCCCAGCATTTT
CASTLILNQPQHF
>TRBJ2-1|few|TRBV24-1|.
TGTGCCACCAGTGATTATGCTAGCGACAATGAGCAGTTCTTC
CATSDYASDNEQFF
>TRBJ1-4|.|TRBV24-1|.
TGTGCCACCAGTCATCCCCCCCCCCAGAGAACTAATGAAAAACTGTTTTTT
CATSHPPPQRTNEKLFF
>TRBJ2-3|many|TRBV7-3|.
TGTGCCAGCAGCTTAACAAACGGGCAGTTAGATACGCAGTATTTT
CASSLTNGQLDTQYF
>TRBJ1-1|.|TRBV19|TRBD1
TGTGCCAGTAGTAGGCAGGGGGCGTTGTTTGAAGCTTTCTTT
CASSRQGALFEAFF
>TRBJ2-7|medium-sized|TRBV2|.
TGTGCCAGCAGTGACTGGGACTACGAGCAGTACTTC
CASSDWDYEQYF